The rows below give T cell receptor beta chains drawn from one sample of a study of blood T cell repertoires in COVID-19. Some clones are missing from TCRdb's copy, which holds only in-frame ones; the method was immunoSEQ multiplex PCR. The table has approximately 110,000 clones, roughly 85% seen once. Input material: peripheral blood. These receptors were collected from a man aged 45-60 years with acute or convalescent COVID-19. The CDR3 runs from the conserved cysteine through the conserved F or W. D genes are given only for firm matches. Size tells how often a clone was seen (once, few, many) or the class of an expanded clone, and some rows leave it out.

v_gene	d_gene	j_gene	abundance	CDR3nt	CDR3aa
TRBV7-8	TRBD1	TRBJ1-1	NA	TGTGCCAGCAGCCCAAGCCCTGACAGGGGAGTAGACACTGAAGCTTTCTTT	CASSPSPDRGVDTEAFF
TRBV14	NA	TRBJ1-1	NA	TGTGCCAGCAGCCAAGTGGAGACTAGCACTGAAGCTTTCTTT	CASSQVETSTEAFF
TRBV27	NA	TRBJ1-2	NA	TGTGCCAGCAGTTTATCAGCGGGGGTAGGCTACACCTTC	CASSLSAGVGYTF
TRBV7-3	TRBD2	TRBJ2-3	NA	TGTGCCAGCAGCTCAGGGACTATGGTTGGTACAGATACGCAGTATTTT	CASSSGTMVGTDTQYF
TRBV7-8	NA	TRBJ1-4	NA	TGTGCCAGCAGCTTAAACGTCGCAGGGCAGGGGGAAAAACTGTTTTTT	CASSLNVAGQGEKLFF
TRBV6-4	TRBD1	TRBJ1-1	NA	TGTGCCAGCCGCATCCGGGACAGGGACACTGAAGCTTTCTTT	CASRIRDRDTEAFF
TRBV5-1	TRBD2	TRBJ2-3	NA	TGCGCCAGCAGCTTGGAGACGGGAGGGCCTCAAAATACGCAGTATTTT	CASSLETGGPQNTQYF
TRBV6-5	NA	TRBJ1-1	NA	TGTGCCAGCAGACCCGGGGGTCGAGACGAAGCTTTCTTT	CASRPGGRDEAFF
TRBV6-5	TRBD1	TRBJ2-7	once	TGTGCCAGCACCTCCGGACAGGGAACCTACGAGCAGTACTTC	CASTSGQGTYEQYF
TRBV5-1	TRBD1	TRBJ2-2	few	TGCGCCAGCAGCTCAGGGGGTGCGAACACCGGGGAGCTGTTTTTT	CASSSGGANTGELFF
TRBV6-2/TRBV6-3	TRBD2	TRBJ2-7	NA	TGTGCCAGCAGTCTCCCTTCGGAGCGGGAGCACGAGCAGTACTTC	CASSLPSEREHEQYF
TRBV28	NA	TRBJ2-7	few	TGTGCCAGCAGTATGCCGGGGGACAGTCACGAGCAGTACTTC	CASSMPGDSHEQYF
TRBV5-4	NA	TRBJ1-2	NA	TGTGCCAGCAGCTTGGCGGGAGCGGCGGCCTATGGCTACACCTTC	CASSLAGAAAYGYTF
TRBV7-9	TRBD1	TRBJ1-1	NA	TGTGCCAGCAGCCCGACAGGGACTGAAGCTTTCTTT	CASSPTGTEAFF
TRBV5-5	NA	TRBJ1-3	NA	TGTGCCAGCAGCTTGGCGGGGACTGGAAACACCATATATTTT	CASSLAGTGNTIYF
TRBV5-1	TRBD1	TRBJ2-7	NA	TGCGCCAGCAGCGGGGGACAGGGGGCCTACGAGCAGTACTTC	CASSGGQGAYEQYF
TRBV9	NA	TRBJ1-2	NA	TGTGCCAGCAGCGTAGGAGGCGGTGGCTACACCTTC	CASSVGGGGYTF
TRBV5-4	NA	TRBJ2-5	NA	TGTGCCAGCAGCTCCACACAAAAGGAGAGCCAGTACTTC	CASSSTQKESQYF
TRBV18	TRBD1	TRBJ2-7	NA	TGTGCCAGCTCACCGACAGGGGGTGCCTCCTACGAGCAGTACTTC	CASSPTGGASYEQYF
TRBV9	NA	TRBJ1-1	NA	TGTGCCAGCAGCCCACACATGAACACTGAAGCTTTCTTT	CASSPHMNTEAFF
TRBV5-1	TRBD1	TRBJ1-6	NA	TGCGCCAGCAGCTTGGGGGACAGGAGCTCCTATAATTCACCCCTCCACTTT	CASSLGDRSSYNSPLHF
TRBV19	NA	TRBJ1-1	NA	TGTGCCAGTAGACCCCCGGGGGGCAGAAACACTGAAGCTTTCTTT	CASRPPGGRNTEAFF
TRBV5-1	TRBD2	TRBJ2-1	few	TGCGCCAGCAGCCGCCCCTCTGGGACTAGCGGGGGGGAATCTCCTGCCCTATCCTACAATGAGCAGTTCTTC	CASSRPSGTSGGESPALSYNEQFF
TRBV7-6	NA	TRBJ1-2	NA	TGTGCCAGCAGTCCGGACACCCTAGCTAACTATGGCTACACCTTC	CASSPDTLANYGYTF
TRBV5-1	TRBD1	TRBJ1-4	NA	TGCGCCAGCAGCTTAGGGGGCCGGAGGGAAAAACTGTTTTTT	CASSLGGRREKLFF
TRBV11-1	NA	TRBJ2-7	NA	TGTGCCAGCAGCTTACCGCAGGGCTACGAGCAGTACTTC	CASSLPQGYEQYF
TRBV28	NA	TRBJ2-2	NA	TGTGCCAGCAGTTTCGGCACCGGGGAGCTGTTTTTT	CASSFGTGELFF
TRBV6-5	NA	TRBJ2-1	NA	TGTGCCAGAGGACTGCACCACAATGAGCAGTTCTTC	CARGLHHNEQFF
TRBV18	TRBD2	TRBJ2-1	NA	TGTGCCAGCTCACCTCTCCAAGCGGGAGGTAATGAGCAGTTCTTC	CASSPLQAGGNEQFF
TRBV3-1/TRBV3-2	NA	TRBJ1-6	NA	TGTGCCAGCAGCCATCTAGGGAGCTCCTATAATTCACCCCTCCACTTT	CASSHLGSSYNSPLHF
TRBV4-1	NA	TRBJ2-2	NA	TGCGCCAGCAGCCAAGCGGTCGGGGAGCTGTTTTTT	CASSQAVGELFF
TRBV10-3	NA	TRBJ2-7	NA	TGTGCCGCCCAGACTAACTCCTACGAGCAGTACTTC	CAAQTNSYEQYF
TRBV2	NA	TRBJ2-7	NA	TGTGCCAGCCTTCTAGGACTGTCAGGCTACGAGCAGTACTTC	CASLLGLSGYEQYF
TRBV19	TRBD1	TRBJ1-1	NA	TGTGCCAGTACCCAAGACAGGGCCAACACTGAAGCTTTCTTT	CASTQDRANTEAFF
TRBV6-5	NA	TRBJ1-1	once	TGTGCCAGCAGAGGACAGACCATGAACACTGAAGCTTTCTTT	CASRGQTMNTEAFF
TRBV27	TRBD1	TRBJ2-2	NA	TGTGCCAGCAGTTTCCGGACAGGATTTGGCGGGGAGCTGTTTTTT	CASSFRTGFGGELFF
TRBV27	NA	TRBJ2-3	NA	TGTGCCAGCAGTTTTTCTAGCAGCGATGATACGCAGTATTTT	CASSFSSSDDTQYF
TRBV4-1	NA	TRBJ2-3	NA	TGCGCCAGCAGCCAGGAGGGAGATACGCAGTATTTT	CASSQEGDTQYF
TRBV9	NA	TRBJ2-2	NA	TGTGCCAGCAGCCCACGGAGGGCCGGGGAGCTGTTTTTT	CASSPRRAGELFF
TRBV9	NA	TRBJ2-3	NA	TGTGCCAGCAGCGCCAGGGTTACAGAAGATACGCAGTATTTT	CASSARVTEDTQYF
TRBV18	NA	TRBJ2-2	NA	TGTGCCAGTTCGGACAGTCCTACCGGGGAGCTGTTTTTT	CASSDSPTGELFF
TRBV9	TRBD2	TRBJ2-5	NA	TGTGCCAGCAGCGTAGGTAGCGGGGGGGCTCTAGAGACCCAGTACTTC	CASSVGSGGALETQYF
TRBV19	NA	TRBJ2-3	NA	TGTGCCAGTAGTGGGGGGGCAATACGAACAGATACGCAGTATTTT	CASSGGAIRTDTQYF
TRBV5-1	TRBD1	TRBJ2-7	NA	TGCGCCAGCAGCGCGACAGGGGGTGAGCAGTACTTC	CASSATGGEQYF